The present T cell receptor beta chain was sequenced within a study of post-analysis software for immune sequencing data. Study-wide context: Relapsing-remitting, secondary progressive and progressive-relapsing courses of multiple sclerosis were included. General observations from the study: Normalized Chao1 diversity in multiple sclerosis patients fell significantly below that of controls. Patients had higher frequencies than controls of five TRBV segments, including TRBV5-6, TRBV5-1 and TRBV20-1. By F measure, samples from a shared preparation batch strongly co-clustered.

This clonotype has more than one count but fewer than ten. Its antigen is as yet unknown. TCR beta libraries were prepared from cDNA with unique molecular identifiers. T cells numbering about 0.9 to 11 million yielded roughly 500,000 cDNA molecules. MiXCR, applied by TCRdb to the PCR reads, yields one record per CDR3 protein. The table lists fewer than 900,000 distinct CDR3 sequences, around 42% of them singletons, with 4.9% in the top ten. V gave up 1 base and J gave up 2 bases; unmatched junction bases: 7. The CDR3 has 17 amino acids. Germline V gene sequence: CDR1 SGHAT, CDR2 FQNNGV. The sample was blood. The TCR sequence derives from a girl aged 5 to 17 with multiple sclerosis. This chain links TRBV11-2 with TRBJ2-3, with TRBD2 identical over 9 bases. Here the CDR3 reads CASSLGLLAGPTDTQYF. As DNA, the CDR3 is TGTGCCAGCAGCTTAGGCCTACTAGCGGGCCCCACAGATACGCAGTATTTT.